A single sample is the source of the 13 T cell receptor beta chains below, sequenced in a study of T-cell reconstitution after alpha-beta-depleted transplantation in children (dated by TCRdb to about 2016). To prepare the library, PCR was applied. Sequencing was carried out with an Illumina HiSeq 2500. Molecular barcoding was employed in the preparation of TCR libraries, with unique molecular identifiers being used to normalize TCRbeta repertoire quantification. The public reads were reanalyzed by TCRdb: fastp trimming at Q25, MiXCR alignment, in-frame beta chains only. Each entry is one CDR3 protein sequence, shown with its most common DNA and genes. This sample gives 230,000 or so distinct CDR3 sequences in total; 9.7% of them show up just once. About 5% of the sample belongs to the ten largest clones. Sequenced material: PBMCs from the stem cell graft donor, taken from the stem cell graft. Source of these receptors: a human donor who donated a stem cell graft to a child with SCID.

Ten or more counts support this clonotype. Here the CDR3 DNA reads TGCAGTGCTACTGGACAATCTGGAAACACCATATATTTT. It codes for CSATGQSGNTIYF. This chain joins TRBV20-1 and TRBJ1-3; weak D call: TRBD1 (5 bases). Trimming removed 4 bases from V and 1 base from J, with 8 bases in between. Germline V gene data show CDR1 as DFQATT and CDR2 as SNEGSKA (reference sequence). This CDR3 spans 13 amino acids.

The CDR3: CASSWGTAPATGELFF. The CDR3 DNA reads TGCGCCAGCAGCTGGGGGACAGCCCCAGCGACCGGGGAGCTGTTTTTT. This chain uses TRBV5-1 with TRBJ2-2, with 7 bases that match TRBD1. The trim removed 3 bases at V and 5 bases at J, leaving 10 bases unmatched. This CDR3 is 16 amino acids long. Germline V gene lookup returns CDR1 SGHRS and CDR2 YFSETQ.

This clonotype appeared many times. V is TRBV6-6 and J is TRBJ2-3, with D uncertain. Trimming shortened V by 2 bases and J by 8 bases, and 11 bases separated the two germline ends. CDR1 and CDR2 from the germline V gene are MNHNY and SVGAGI (reference sequence). CDR3 length: 13 amino acids. As DNA, the CDR3 is TGTGCCAGCAGTTACGAACTACCGGGTACGCAGTATTTT. Translating gives CASSYELPGTQYF.

This clonotype was seen repeatedly, ten times or more. CDR3 nucleotides: TGTGCCAGCAGAGGAGACGGAAGCTATGGCTACACCTTC. Its translation is CASRGDGSYGYTF. This chain connects TRBV7-9 to TRBJ1-2; D unresolved. The CDR3 length is 13 residues. Germline CDR1 reads SEHNR; CDR2 reads FQNEAQ (reference sequence). Between the trimmed V and J ends, which lost 6 bases and 4 bases, there was a span of 12 bases.

This clonotype was seen many times. The CDR3 DNA is TGTGCCAGCAGGCCGACAGGGGCTGATGGCTACACCTTC. This gives the protein CASRPTGADGYTF. This chain links TRBV7-2 with TRBJ1-2; TRBD1 agrees at 8 bases. This CDR3 has 13 residues. The J segment lost 6 bases and the V segment lost 6 bases, leaving 6 bases of the junction unmatched. Germline CDR1 SGHTA, CDR2 FQGNSA.

The table lists this clonotype with many counts. V gene TRBV20-1 combines with J gene TRBJ2-4, with 7 bases that match TRBD2. This CDR3 spans 14 amino acids. The junction had 3 bases not matched to a gene; V was cut back by 3 bases and J by 1 base. CDR1 and CDR2 (germline): DFQATT, SNEGSKA (reference sequence). In DNA form, the CDR3 reads TGCAGTGCTAGGTTGGGGGGGGCCAAAAACATTCAGTACTTC. This sequence encodes CSARLGGAKNIQYF.

This rearrangement joins TRBV6-6 to TRBJ1-4; D remains unclear. The CDR3 length is 13 residues. Germline V CDR1 and CDR2: MNHNY, SVGAGI (reference sequence). V lost 5 bases, J lost 4 bases, and 8 bases lay in between. In DNA form, the CDR3 reads TGTGCCAGCAGTCCCGGGTTTAATGAAAAACTGTTTTTT. As protein: CASSPGFNEKLFF.

This clonotype was seen ten or more times. The chain couples TRBV11-2 to TRBJ2-1; TRBD2 matches at 12 bases. The V gene end was trimmed by 0 bases and the J gene end by 8 bases; junction bases not matched to a gene: 5. The CDR3 consists of 16 residues. Per germline, CDR1 SGHAT and CDR2 FQNNGV. The chain's CDR3 is CASSLEASGGVDEQFF. In nucleotides, the CDR3 is TGTGCCAGCAGCTTAGAAGCTAGCGGGGGGGTCGATGAGCAGTTCTTC.

This clonotype was seen repeatedly, ten times or more. V is TRBV5-1 and J is TRBJ2-3; 12 bases match TRBD2. There are 18 residues in the CDR3. Trimming removed 0 bases from V and 2 bases from J; junction bases left unmatched: 7. Germline values: CDR1 SGHRS, CDR2 YFSETQ. The CDR3 DNA reads as TGCGCCAGCAGCTTGGACCGACGACTAGCGGGGGACACAGATACGCAGTATTTT. It specifies CASSLDRRLAGDTDTQYF.

The table lists this clonotype with many counts. The chain uses TRBV20-1 and TRBJ1-6, with D uncertain. The V end lost 5 bases, the J end lost 7 bases, and 15 bases lay between the germline ends. Germline V gene data show CDR1 as DFQATT and CDR2 as SNEGSKA (reference sequence). The CDR3 length is 14 residues. CDR3 amino acids: CSAGSDLPNSPLHF. The DNA for the CDR3 is TGCAGTGCTGGGAGTGACCTACCCAATTCACCCCTCCACTTT.

At least ten counts were recorded for this clonotype. This chain links TRBV7-6 with TRBJ1-5; D is unresolved. The ends were cut back, 5 bases at V and 4 bases at J, with 12 bases in the middle. Germline CDR1 and CDR2: SGHVS and FNYEAQ. This CDR3 has 14 amino acids. For the CDR3, the DNA is TGTGCCAGCAGCCTATTAGGGCTTAATCAGCCCCAGCATTTT. Translating gives CASSLLGLNQPQHF.

This clonotype was observed many times. V gene TRBV12-3 or TRBV12-4 combines with J gene TRBJ2-2; the D gene is possibly TRBD1 (5 bases). This CDR3 region has 14 residues. Trimming stripped 6 bases from V and 2 bases from J, with 10 bases between. The CDR3 region is CASRWGGNTGELFF. CDR3 coding DNA: TGTGCCAGCAGGTGGGGCGGTAACACCGGGGAGCTGTTTTTT.

Many counts were recorded for this clonotype. The rearrangement links TRBV12-3 or TRBV12-4 to TRBJ1-1; D not resolved. V lost 3 bases, J lost 1 base, and 6 bases lay in between. The CDR3 is 13 amino acids. Here the CDR3 reads CASSFDWNTEAFF. CDR3 coding DNA: TGTGCCAGCAGTTTCGACTGGAACACTGAAGCTTTCTTT.